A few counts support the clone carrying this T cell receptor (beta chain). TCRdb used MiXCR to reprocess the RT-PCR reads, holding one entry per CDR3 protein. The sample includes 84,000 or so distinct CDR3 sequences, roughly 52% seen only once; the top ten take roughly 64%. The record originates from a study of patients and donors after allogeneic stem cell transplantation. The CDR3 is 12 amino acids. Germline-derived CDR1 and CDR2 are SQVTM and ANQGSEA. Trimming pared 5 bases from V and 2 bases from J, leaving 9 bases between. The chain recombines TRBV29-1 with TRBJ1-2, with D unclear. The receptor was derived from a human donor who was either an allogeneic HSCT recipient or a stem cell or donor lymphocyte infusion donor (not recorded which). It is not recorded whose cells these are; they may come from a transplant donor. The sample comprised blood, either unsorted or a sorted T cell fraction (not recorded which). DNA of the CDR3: TGCAGCGTTAGTGGCGGAAACTATGGCTACACCTTC. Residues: CSVSGGNYGYTF.